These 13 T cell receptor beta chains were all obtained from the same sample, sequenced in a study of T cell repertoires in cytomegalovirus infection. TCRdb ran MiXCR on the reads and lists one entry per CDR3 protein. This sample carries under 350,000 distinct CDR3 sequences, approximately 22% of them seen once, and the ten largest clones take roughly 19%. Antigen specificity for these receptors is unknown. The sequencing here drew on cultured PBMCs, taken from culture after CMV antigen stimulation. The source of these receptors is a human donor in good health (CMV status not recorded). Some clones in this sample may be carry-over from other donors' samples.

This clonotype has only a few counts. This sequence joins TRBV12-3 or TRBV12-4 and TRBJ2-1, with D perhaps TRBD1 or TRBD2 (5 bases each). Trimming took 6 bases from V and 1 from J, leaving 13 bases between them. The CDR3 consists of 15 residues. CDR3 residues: CASSLGDGSYNEQFF. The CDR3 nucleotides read TGTGCCAGCAGCCTTGGGGACGGTTCCTACAATGAGCAGTTCTTC.

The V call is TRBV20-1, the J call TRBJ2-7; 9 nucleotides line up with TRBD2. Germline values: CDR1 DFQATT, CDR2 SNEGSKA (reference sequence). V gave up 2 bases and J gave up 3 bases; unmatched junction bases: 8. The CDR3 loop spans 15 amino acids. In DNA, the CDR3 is TGCAGTGCTAGACCTCTAGCGGGATCTTTCTACGAGCAGTACTTC. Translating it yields CSARPLAGSFYEQYF.

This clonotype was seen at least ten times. CDR3 amino acids: CASSLSLTYEQYF. CDR3 DNA sequence: TGTGCCAGCAGTTTATCGCTTACCTACGAGCAGTACTTC. The genes are TRBV12-3 or TRBV12-4 and TRBJ2-7; D gene uncertain. This CDR3 comprises 13 residues. Trimming stripped 2 bases from V and 2 bases from J, with 7 bases between.

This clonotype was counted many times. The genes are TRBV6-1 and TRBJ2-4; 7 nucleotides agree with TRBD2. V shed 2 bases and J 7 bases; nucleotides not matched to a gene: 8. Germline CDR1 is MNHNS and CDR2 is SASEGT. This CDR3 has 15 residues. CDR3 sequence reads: CASSEFTGGGNIQYF. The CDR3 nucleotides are TGTGCCAGCAGTGAATTTACGGGAGGTGGGAACATTCAGTACTTC.

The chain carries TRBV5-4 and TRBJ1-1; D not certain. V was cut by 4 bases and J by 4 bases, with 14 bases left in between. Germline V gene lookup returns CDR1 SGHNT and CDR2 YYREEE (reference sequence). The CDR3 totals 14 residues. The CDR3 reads CASSVRSDATEAFF. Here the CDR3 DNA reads TGTGCCAGCAGCGTAAGATCGGATGCCACTGAAGCTTTCTTT.

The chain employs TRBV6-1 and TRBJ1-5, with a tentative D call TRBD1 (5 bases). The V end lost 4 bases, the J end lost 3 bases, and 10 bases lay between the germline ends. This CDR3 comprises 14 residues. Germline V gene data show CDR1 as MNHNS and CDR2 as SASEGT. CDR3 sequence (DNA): TGTGCCAGCAGTGGGGGACCGGTCAATCAGCCCCAGCATTTT. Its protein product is CASSGGPVNQPQHF.

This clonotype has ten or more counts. The DNA of the CDR3 is TGTGCCAGCAGCTTAGTGGGGGACTCCCGGAATCAGCCCCAGCATTTT. This sequence encodes CASSLVGDSRNQPQHF. The chain joins TRBV7-2 to TRBJ1-5, with D possibly matching TRBD1 (5 bases). This CDR3 has 16 amino acids. Germline CDR1 and CDR2: SGHTA and FQGNSA. V was clipped by 1 base and J by 4 bases, with 14 bases between them.

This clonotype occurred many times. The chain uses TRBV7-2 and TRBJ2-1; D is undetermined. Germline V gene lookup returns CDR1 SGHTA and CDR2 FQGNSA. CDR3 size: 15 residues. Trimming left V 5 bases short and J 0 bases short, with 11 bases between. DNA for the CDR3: TGTGCCAGCAGCCTGACCCAGTACTCCTACAATGAGCAGTTCTTC. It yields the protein CASSLTQYSYNEQFF.

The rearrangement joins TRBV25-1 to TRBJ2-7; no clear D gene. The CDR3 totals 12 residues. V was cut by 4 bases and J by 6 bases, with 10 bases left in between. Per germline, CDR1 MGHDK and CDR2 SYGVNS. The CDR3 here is CASSASGPEQYV. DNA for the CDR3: TGTGCCAGCAGTGCCTCCGGCCCCGAGCAGTACGTC.

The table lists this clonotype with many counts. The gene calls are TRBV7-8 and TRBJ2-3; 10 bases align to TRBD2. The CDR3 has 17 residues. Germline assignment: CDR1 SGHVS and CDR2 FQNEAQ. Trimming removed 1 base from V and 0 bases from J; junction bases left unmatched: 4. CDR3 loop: CASSLGTSGTSTDTQYF. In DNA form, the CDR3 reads TGTGCCAGCAGCTTAGGGACTAGCGGCACTAGCACAGATACGCAGTATTTT.

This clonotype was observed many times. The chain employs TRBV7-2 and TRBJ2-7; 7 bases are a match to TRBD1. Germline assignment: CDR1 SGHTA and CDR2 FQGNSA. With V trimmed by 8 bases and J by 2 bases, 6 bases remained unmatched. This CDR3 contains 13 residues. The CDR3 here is CASRTTGAYEQYF. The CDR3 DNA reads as TGTGCCAGCCGAACTACAGGGGCCTACGAGCAGTACTTC.

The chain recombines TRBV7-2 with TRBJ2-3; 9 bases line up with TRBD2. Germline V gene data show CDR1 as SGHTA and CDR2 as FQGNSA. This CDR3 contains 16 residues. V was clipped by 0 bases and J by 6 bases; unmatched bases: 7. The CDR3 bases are TGTGCCAGCAGCTTAGCCCCGGGAGCGGGAGGTGATACGCAGTATTTT. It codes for CASSLAPGAGGDTQYF.

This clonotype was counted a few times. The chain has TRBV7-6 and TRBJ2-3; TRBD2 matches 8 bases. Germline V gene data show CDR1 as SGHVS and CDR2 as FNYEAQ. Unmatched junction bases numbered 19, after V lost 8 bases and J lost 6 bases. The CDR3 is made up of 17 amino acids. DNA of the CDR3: TGTGCCAGCTTCCCCCCCCCTGCGGGAGGTTCGTCGGATACGCAGTATTTT. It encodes CASFPPPAGGSSDTQYF.